This entry describes one TCR beta chain. The data are from a study of chemoradiotherapy in HPV16-positive cancers. Trimming stripped 4 bases from V and 3 bases from J, with 9 bases between. The CDR3 has 13 residues. Germline V gives CDR1 SGHRS, CDR2 YFSETQ. Some clones are missing from TCRdb's copy, which holds only in-frame ones; the method was immunoSEQ multiplex PCR. The sample includes about 250 clones, 80% to 90% of them seen just once. The rearrangement joins TRBV5-1 to TRBJ2-3, with D perhaps matching TRBD2 (6 bases). The sample here was tumor tissue, taken from a patient who underwent chemoradiotherapy. The clonotype originates from a human donor with HPV-associated anogenital cancer. In DNA, the CDR3 is TGCGCCAGCAGCACCGGGACTACAGATACGCAGTATTTT. Amino acid sequence: CASSTGTTDTQYF.